These 21 T cell receptor beta chains share one sample of origin, sequenced in a study of lymphopenia after photon versus proton radiotherapy. This table comes from immunoSEQ multiplex PCR, and its TCRdb copy is limited to in-frame clones, with some not included. The sample has about 30,000 clones, nearly 95% seen once. The sample here was peripheral blood, taken from a patient treated with photon-based radiotherapy. Receptor source: a woman in her forties or fifties with cholangiocarcinoma.

The chain employs TRBV19 and TRBJ2-1, with TRBD2 matching 15 bases. Germline V CDR1 and CDR2: LNHDA, SQIVND (reference sequence). The CDR3 is 19 residues long. The V and J ends lost 5 bases and 0 bases, in that order; junction bases with no gene match: 8. CDR3 DNA: TGTGCCAGTAGTTCCCAGGGACTAGCGGGGGGCAGCTCCTACAATGAGCAGTTCTTC. It yields the protein CASSSQGLAGGSSYNEQFF.

This clone was recorded a few times. The rearrangement uses TRBV7-6 and TRBJ1-6; D possibly corresponds to TRBD1 (5 bases). This CDR3 comprises 14 residues. Germline-derived CDR1 and CDR2 are SGHVS and FNYEAQ. V shed 5 bases and J shed 7 bases, with 12 bases lying between them. The CDR3: CASSPGTVNSPLHF. The CDR3 region has the DNA TGTGCCAGCAGCCCCGGGACGGTGAATTCACCCCTCCACTTT.

In its sample, this clone was seen a few times. J is TRBJ1-1 and V is TRBV5-1; no clear D gene. Germline loops: CDR1 SGHRS, CDR2 YFSETQ. The V end was cut by 4 bases, the J end by 0 bases, with 13 bases between. The CDR3 sequence is 15 residues long. The CDR3 here is CASSPDGYMNTEAFF. In DNA, the CDR3 is TGCGCCAGCAGCCCTGACGGATACATGAACACTGAAGCTTTCTTT. Full variable domain (rest looked up from reference TRBV5-1 and TRBJ1-1): KAGVTQTPRYLIKTRGQQVTLSCSPISGHRSVSWYQQTPGQGLQFLFEYFSETQRNKGNFPGRFSGRQFSNSRSEMNVSTLELGDSALYLCASSPDGYMNTEAFFGQGTRLTVV.

This clone appeared once. The V gene is TRBV30, the J gene TRBJ1-2; D remains unclear. In germline, CDR1 is GTSNPN, CDR2 SVGIG (reference sequence). With 4 bases removed from V and 1 base from J, the gap between germline ends came to 10 bases. This CDR3 is built from 13 residues. The CDR3 loop reads CAWTGGNNYGYTF. The CDR3 DNA is TGTGCCTGGACAGGCGGGAATAACTATGGCTACACCTTC.

CDR3: CASSLMSGVQETQYF. The CDR3 bases are TGTGCCAGCAGCTTGATGAGCGGGGTCCAAGAGACCCAGTACTTC. The chain employs TRBV5-4 and TRBJ2-5, with 7 bases identical to TRBD2. CDR3 size: 15 residues. Trimming removed 1 base from V and 1 base from J; junction bases left unmatched: 4. In germline, CDR1 is SGHNT, CDR2 YYREEE (reference sequence).

The chain recombines TRBV6-5 with TRBJ2-3; D gene unclear. CDR1 is MNHEY, CDR2 SVGAGI, per germline. The CDR3 extends over 14 amino acids. V shed 5 bases and J shed 0 bases, with 9 bases lying between them. The DNA of the CDR3 is TGTGCCAGCAGTGTAGGCACAAGCACAGATACGCAGTATTTT. Translation: CASSVGTSTDTQYF.

The rearrangement uses TRBV6-1 and TRBJ2-7; D might be TRBD1 or TRBD2, each matching 5 bases. This CDR3 is built from 13 residues. Trimming removed 4 bases from V and 5 bases from J, with 12 bases in between. Germline CDR1 is MNHNS and CDR2 is SASEGT. The CDR3 loop reads CASSAGPRNEQYF. The DNA of the CDR3 is TGTGCCAGCAGTGCGGGACCACGAAACGAGCAGTACTTC.

J is TRBJ1-6 and V is TRBV19; 10 bases are shared with TRBD1. The CDR3 runs to 15 residues. In germline, CDR1 is LNHDA, CDR2 SQIVND (reference sequence). The V and J ends lost 4 bases and 9 bases, in that order; junction bases with no gene match: 6. This chain's CDR3 is CASSSSGTGVSPLHF. For the CDR3, the DNA is TGTGCCAGTAGTAGCTCCGGGACAGGGGTTTCACCCCTCCACTTT.

The J gene is TRBJ2-5, the V gene TRBV19; TRBD1 matches 7 bases. Trimming at V came to 1 base and at J to 2 bases, leaving 4 bases not matched to a gene. The germline V gene encodes CDR1 LNHDA and CDR2 SQIVND (reference sequence). This CDR3 has 15 amino acids. CDR3 sequence: CASSIVPGQQETQYF. The CDR3 DNA sequence: TGTGCCAGTAGTATAGTTCCGGGACAGCAAGAGACCCAGTACTTC.

This clone was observed once. The chain has TRBV4-1 and TRBJ1-5; D is unresolved. Germline V gene sequence: CDR1 MGHRA, CDR2 YSYEKL. V dropped 0 bases and J dropped 3 bases, with 18 bases sitting between them. CDR3 length equals 18 residues. CDR3 nucleotide sequence: TGCGCCAGCAGCCAAGATCGGGGAGCCGGGGTGGTCAATCAGCCCCAGCATTTT. Translation: CASSQDRGAGVVNQPQHF.

The J gene is TRBJ2-1, the V gene TRBV4-1; D gene uncertain. Germline CDR1 reads MGHRA; CDR2 reads YSYEKL. The CDR3 is 13 residues long. Trimming shortened V by 1 base and J by 8 bases, and 9 bases separated the two germline ends. The CDR3 loop is CASSQGFGYEQFF. CDR3 DNA: TGCGCCAGCAGCCAAGGGTTCGGGTATGAGCAGTTCTTC.

The chain employs TRBV6-5 and TRBJ1-2; D is possibly TRBD1 (5 bases). The CDR3 is made up of 14 amino acids. Trimming took 6 bases from V and 5 from J, leaving 16 bases between them. Germline V lookup: CDR1 MNHEY, CDR2 SVGAGI. The DNA of the CDR3 is TGTGCCAGCAGCCGGAGGGGAATAGCTTATGGCTACACCTTC. It is translated as CASSRRGIAYGYTF.

V is TRBV5-1 and J is TRBJ1-1; D remains ambiguous. The CDR3 contains 14 residues. CDR1 is SGHRS and CDR2 is YFSETQ in the germline V gene. Trimming shortened V by 6 bases and J by 2 bases, and 14 bases separated the two germline ends. The CDR3 spells CASNGEYGNTEAFF. CDR3 nucleotides: TGCGCCAGCAACGGTGAATACGGTAACACTGAAGCTTTCTTT. The full variable domain, rest sourced from reference TRBV5-1 and TRBJ1-1, is KAGVTQTPRYLIKTRGQQVTLSCSPISGHRSVSWYQQTPGQGLQFLFEYFSETQRNKGNFPGRFSGRQFSNSRSEMNVSTLELGDSALYLCASNGEYGNTEAFFGQGTRLTVV.

The chain employs TRBV2 and TRBJ2-1; D possibly matches TRBD1 or TRBD2 (5 bases each). This CDR3 region has 14 residues. Germline V gene lookup returns CDR1 SNHLY and CDR2 FYNNEI. V gave up 4 bases and J gave up 4 bases, with 11 bases separating them. The CDR3 here is CASSGGGGYNEQFF. In DNA form, the CDR3 reads TGTGCCAGCAGTGGGGGTGGGGGTTACAATGAGCAGTTCTTC.

The V call is TRBV5-6, the J call TRBJ1-3; possible D gene TRBD1, 5 bases. V was trimmed by 0 bases and J by 0 bases, leaving 10 bases between them. CDR3 length: 16 amino acids. CDR1 is SGHDT and CDR2 is YYEEEE in the germline V gene. The CDR3 DNA sequence: TGTGCCAGCAGCTTGGGGGCGGACAACTCTGGAAACACCATATATTTT. The encoded protein is CASSLGADNSGNTIYF.

This rearrangement joins TRBV30 to TRBJ2-5; 12 bases agree with TRBD2. Germline-derived CDR1 and CDR2 are GTSNPN and SVGIG (reference sequence). The CDR3 extends over 16 amino acids. Unmatched junction bases numbered 7, after V lost 5 bases and J lost 0 bases. CDR3 nucleotides: TGTGCCTGGGCACTAGCGGGGGGAGTGTACCAAGAGACCCAGTACTTC. Translation gives CAWALAGGVYQETQYF.

The chain recombines TRBV4-1 with TRBJ2-7; no reliable D call. The V gene lost 1 base and the J gene lost 2 bases, with 12 bases spanning the gap. CDR3 length equals 15 residues. Germline V gene lookup returns CDR1 MGHRA and CDR2 YSYEKL. CDR3 residues: CASSQANLRTYEQYF. The DNA for the CDR3 is TGCGCCAGCAGCCAAGCCAACCTCAGAACCTACGAGCAGTACTTC.

This clone occurred a few times. The chain uses TRBV6-4 and TRBJ2-2; possibly TRBD1 for D (6 bases). The CDR3 is 16 amino acids. Trimming stripped 8 bases from V and 4 bases from J, with 20 bases between. Germline V lookup: CDR1 MRHNA, CDR2 SNTAGT. CDR3 sequence reads: CASSREGLQGTGELFF. In DNA form, the CDR3 reads TGTGCCAGCTCTCGCGAAGGCCTACAGGGCACCGGGGAGCTGTTTTTT.

This sequence joins TRBV9 and TRBJ1-6; D not resolved. V lost 0 bases to trimming and J lost 13 bases, with 11 bases between them. Germline CDR1 reads SGDLS; CDR2 reads YYNGEE. This CDR3 contains 13 residues. In DNA, the CDR3 is TGTGCCAGCAGCGTAGTCGTGGGCGGGCCCCTCCACTTT. It encodes CASSVVVGGPLHF.

The chain combines TRBV18 with TRBJ1-1; D ambiguous. Germline V gives CDR1 KGHSH, CDR2 LQKENI. V was clipped by 4 bases and J by 1 base, with 7 bases between them. The CDR3 consists of 13 residues. This CDR3 is CASSRTENTEAFF. The CDR3 DNA sequence: TGTGCCAGCTCACGGACGGAGAACACTGAAGCTTTCTTT.

The chain links TRBV5-6 to TRBJ2-7, with D maybe TRBD1 (6 bases). The CDR3 consists of 13 residues. The germline gives CDR1 SGHDT, CDR2 YYEEEE. The ends were cut back, 1 base at V and 4 bases at J, with 9 bases in the middle. This chain's CDR3 is CASSLTGLYEQYF. CDR3 nucleotides: TGTGCCAGCAGCTTGACAGGGTTGTACGAGCAGTACTTC.